What follows is one TCR beta chain and its context. Its specificity is not known. A much larger clone sits a single nucleotide away, making a read error possible. The entry originates in a study of T cells in Graves' hyperthyroidism and ophthalmopathy. Study results and limitations: Expanded thyroid clonotypes (above 0.001) were mostly also found in blood.

CDR1 and CDR2 from the germline V gene are MNHEY and SMNVEV (reference sequence). V lost 5 bases to trimming and J lost 2 bases; unmatched junction nucleotides: 9. The CDR3 runs to 16 residues. Newly diagnosed patients aged 18 to 65 had hyperthyroidism of under 2 months' duration. Diagnoses rested on clinical symptoms, serum thyroxine and TRAb, thyroid ultrasound and orbital computed tomography. The source material, RNA transcripts, was used to amplify TCR beta CDR3 regions. Carried out on the TCR CDR3, a first-round RT-PCR used the HTBI primer set. TCRdb used MiXCR to reprocess the multiplex PCR reads, holding one entry per CDR3 protein. Of about 160,000 distinct CDR3 sequences listed, 9.4% are singletons.

The sequenced sample was blood. This clonotype originated in a woman between 18 and 29 years old with Graves' hyperthyroidism that later progressed to Graves' ophthalmopathy. The rearrangement links TRBV27 to TRBJ1-5, with 7 bases that match TRBD1. The CDR3 nucleotides are TGTGCCAGCAGTGACCCCCGGGACAGCCGCAATCAGCCCCAGCATTTT. Translating gives CASSDPRDSRNQPQHF.